The next 8 T cell receptor beta chains were all read from a single sample in a study of CD8 T cells in ankylosing spondylitis. General study findings and limits: About 8 highly homologous variants made up a TCR beta motif, and this motif appeared characteristic of ankylosing spondylitis blood.

TCRdb analysed the 5' RACE reads with MiXCR anew, one entry per CDR3 protein. Here the sample spans around 540,000 distinct CDR3 sequences, roughly 13% being singletons. No antigen is known for these receptors. Sequencing was performed on blood, either unsorted or a sorted T cell fraction (not recorded which). The receptors here all came from a male donor with ankylosing spondylitis.

There are a few counts of this clonotype. V and J are TRBV11-1 and TRBJ1-5, with TRBD1 matching over 8 bases. This CDR3 has 19 residues. From germline, CDR1 is SGHAT and CDR2 FQDESV (reference sequence). The trim removed 5 bases at V and 8 bases at J, leaving 23 bases unmatched. The DNA for the CDR3 is TGTGCCAGCAGCGGGGACCCGGGACAGGCCCCAGAAGAGGGTGAGCCCCAGCATTTT. It translates to CASSGDPGQAPEEGEPQHF.

This clonotype was counted many times. J is TRBJ2-1 and V is TRBV4-1; no reliable D call. V was trimmed by 1 base and J by 4 bases, leaving 20 bases between them. CDR3 length: 18 residues. The germline V gene has CDR1 MGHRA and CDR2 YSYEKL. Here the CDR3 DNA reads TGCGCCAGCAGCCAAGGAGTAGTGGTTGGTAGCCGATACAATGAGCAGTTCTTC. It translates to CASSQGVVVGSRYNEQFF.

The V gene is TRBV2, the J gene TRBJ1-2; the D gene is possibly TRBD1 (6 bases). V shed 3 bases and J shed 8 bases, with 19 bases lying between them. This CDR3 region has 15 residues. From germline, CDR1 is SNHLY and CDR2 FYNNEI. The CDR3 DNA is TGTGCCAGCAGTGACGAGGGGGTGGCCTACGGGGGCTACACCTTC. Its protein product is CASSDEGVAYGGYTF.

This clonotype was seen a handful of times. The rearrangement uses TRBV30 and TRBJ2-1; TRBD2 matches at 10 bases. Germline V gene lookup returns CDR1 GTSNPN and CDR2 SVGIG (reference sequence). The CDR3 is made up of 15 amino acids. The J segment lost 5 bases and the V segment lost 0 bases, leaving 4 bases of the junction unmatched. The CDR3 protein is CAWSVALAGDNEQFF. In DNA form, the CDR3 reads TGTGCCTGGAGTGTAGCCCTAGCGGGAGACAATGAGCAGTTCTTC.

In this sample, this clonotype turned up a few times. The CDR3 protein is CASSLVGQGMGTQYF. The CDR3, as DNA: TGTGCCAGCAGCTTAGTAGGCCAGGGGATGGGTACGCAGTATTTT. This chain connects TRBV7-9 to TRBJ2-3; TRBD1 might be the D (6 bases). The CDR3 has 15 amino acids. V lost 1 base and J lost 8, with 16 bases in between. Germline lookup yields CDR1 SEHNR and CDR2 FQNEAQ (reference sequence).

This chain uses TRBV12-3 or TRBV12-4 with TRBJ1-3, with D maybe TRBD1 (5 bases). V was clipped by 0 bases and J by 4 bases, with 10 bases between them. CDR3 size: 15 residues. The CDR3 loop is CASSLARDGGNTIYF. The CDR3 coding sequence is TGTGCCAGCAGTTTAGCCCGGGACGGAGGAAACACCATATATTTT.

This clonotype was detected only once. The V gene is TRBV25-1, the J gene TRBJ1-2, with 9 bases that match TRBD1. The CDR3 has 14 residues. CDR1 is MGHDK, CDR2 SYGVNS, per germline. V lost 6 bases and J lost 8; bases outside the gene matches: 10. CDR3 loop: CASSEGQGTVGYTF. The CDR3 DNA sequence: TGTGCCAGCAGCGAGGGACAGGGTACGGTGGGCTACACCTTC.

This clonotype was counted only a few times. As DNA, the CDR3 is TGTGCCAGCAGCTCGCAAGGAGGAGGGCCGATGGGTACGCAGTATTTT. This codes for CASSSQGGGPMGTQYF. The chain has TRBV7-2 and TRBJ2-3; possibly TRBD2 for D (6 bases). The germline V gene has CDR1 SGHTA and CDR2 FQGNSA. CDR3 length: 16 amino acids. Trimming took off 4 bases at V and 8 bases at J, with 22 bases between the two ends.